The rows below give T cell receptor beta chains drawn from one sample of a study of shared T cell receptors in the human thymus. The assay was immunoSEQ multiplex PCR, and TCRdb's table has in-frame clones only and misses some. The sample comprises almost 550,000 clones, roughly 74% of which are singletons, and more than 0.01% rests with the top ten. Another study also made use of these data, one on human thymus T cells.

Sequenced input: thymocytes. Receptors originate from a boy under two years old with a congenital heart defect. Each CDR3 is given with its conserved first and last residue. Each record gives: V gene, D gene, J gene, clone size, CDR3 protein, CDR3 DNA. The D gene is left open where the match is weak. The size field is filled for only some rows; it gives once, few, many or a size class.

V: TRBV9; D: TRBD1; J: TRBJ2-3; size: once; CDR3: CASSYRDRVTDTQYF; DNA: TGTGCCAGCAGCTACCGGGACAGGGTCACCGATACGCAGTATTTT
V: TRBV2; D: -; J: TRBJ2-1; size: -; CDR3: CASSTGSPRYNEQFF; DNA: TGTGCCAGCAGTACAGGGTCCCCCCGATACAATGAGCAGTTCTTC
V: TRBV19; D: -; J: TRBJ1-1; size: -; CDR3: CASRGVAGHSPAFF; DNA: TGTGCCAGTAGGGGGGTAGCGGGCCATTCCCCAGCTTTCTTT
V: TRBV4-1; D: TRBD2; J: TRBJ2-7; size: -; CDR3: CASSQDAREGGTKSSYEQYF; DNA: TGCGCCAGCAGCCAAGATGCGCGGGAGGGAGGGACTAAAAGCTCCTACGAGCAGTACTTC
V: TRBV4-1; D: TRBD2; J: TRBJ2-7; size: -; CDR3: CASSLAGHLSVDEQYF; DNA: TGCGCCAGCAGTCTAGCGGGACACCTCTCGGTTGACGAGCAGTACTTC
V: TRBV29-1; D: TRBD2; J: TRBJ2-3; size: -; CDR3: CSVEALAGTDTQYF; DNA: TGCAGCGTTGAGGCACTAGCGGGAACAGATACGCAGTATTTT
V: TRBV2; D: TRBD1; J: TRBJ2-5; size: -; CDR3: CASFRGLDRGWETQYF; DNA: TGTGCCAGCTTTCGGGGTCTAGACAGGGGCTGGGAGACCCAGTACTTC
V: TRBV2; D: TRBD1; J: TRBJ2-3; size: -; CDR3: CASTLDRADTQYF; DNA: TGTGCCAGCACCCTGGACAGGGCGGATACGCAGTATTTT
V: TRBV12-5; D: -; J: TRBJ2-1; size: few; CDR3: CASGLASEGLPNNEQFF; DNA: TGTGCTAGTGGTTTGGCCTCTGAGGGTCTACCTAACAATGAGCAGTTCTTC
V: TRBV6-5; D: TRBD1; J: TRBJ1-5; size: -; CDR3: CASSHNRGLDQPQHF; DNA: TGTGCCAGCAGTCATAACAGGGGGCTTGATCAGCCCCAGCATTTT
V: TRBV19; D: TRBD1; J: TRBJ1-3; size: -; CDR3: CASSLRDRGSGNTIYF; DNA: TGTGCCAGTAGTCTACGGGACAGGGGCTCTGGAAACACCATATATTTT
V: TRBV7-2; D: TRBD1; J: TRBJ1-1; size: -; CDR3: CASSLVDRGPTEAFF; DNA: TGTGCCAGCAGCTTAGTGGACAGGGGACCGACTGAAGCTTTCTTT
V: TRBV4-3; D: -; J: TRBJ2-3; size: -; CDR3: CASSQVRTSTDTQYF; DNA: TGCGCCAGCAGCCAAGTCCGGACTAGCACAGATACGCAGTATTTT
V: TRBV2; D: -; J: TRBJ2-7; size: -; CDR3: CASRSVPYEQYF; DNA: TGTGCCAGCCGCTCGGTTCCCTACGAGCAGTACTTC
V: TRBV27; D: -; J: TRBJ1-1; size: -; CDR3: CASSLFGVNTEAFF; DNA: TGTGCCAGCAGTTTATTCGGGGTGAACACTGAAGCTTTCTTT
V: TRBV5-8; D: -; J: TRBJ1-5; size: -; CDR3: CASSLEVSQDSNQPQHF; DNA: TGTGCCAGCAGCTTGGAAGTGTCACAAGATAGCAATCAGCCCCAGCATTTT
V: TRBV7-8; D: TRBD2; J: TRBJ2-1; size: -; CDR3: CASSPISTSAYNEQFF; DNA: TGTGCCAGCAGCCCGATTAGCACTAGCGCGTACAATGAGCAGTTCTTC
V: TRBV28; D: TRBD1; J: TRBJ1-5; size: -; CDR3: CASIGTGERKWSNQPQHF; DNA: TGTGCCAGCATAGGGACAGGGGAAAGGAAATGGAGCAATCAGCCCCAGCATTTT
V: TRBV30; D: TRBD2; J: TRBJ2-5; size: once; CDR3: CASISGRAVTQYF; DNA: TGTGCCTCCATAAGCGGGAGGGCCGTGACCCAGTACTTC
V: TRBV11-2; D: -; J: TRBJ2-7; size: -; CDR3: CASSSQTGEQYF; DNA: TGTGCCAGCAGCTCCCAGACGGGCGAGCAGTACTTC
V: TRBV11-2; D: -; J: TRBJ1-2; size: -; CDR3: CASSLGDNGRGGGYTF; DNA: TGTGCCAGCAGCTTAGGGGATAACGGCAGGGGTGGGGGCTACACCTTC
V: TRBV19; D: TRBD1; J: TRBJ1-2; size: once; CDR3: CASSPPRGQGMSGYTF; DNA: TGTGCCAGTAGTCCTCCCCGAGGACAGGGTATGAGTGGCTACACCTTC
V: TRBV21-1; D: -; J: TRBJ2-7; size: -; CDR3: CASSKATLTTSGKYEQYF; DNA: TGTGCCAGCAGCAAAGCAACACTTACGACTAGCGGGAAATACGAGCAGTACTTC
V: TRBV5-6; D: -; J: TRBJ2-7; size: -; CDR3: CASTHWGLGWYEQYF; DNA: TGTGCCAGCACCCACTGGGGACTGGGGTGGTACGAGCAGTACTTC
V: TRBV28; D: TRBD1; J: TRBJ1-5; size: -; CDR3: CASSDRGRGQPQHF; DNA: TGTGCCAGCAGTGACAGGGGCCGGGGTCAGCCCCAGCATTTT
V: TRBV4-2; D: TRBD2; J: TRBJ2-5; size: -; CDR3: CASSAIPAAGGVCLETQYF; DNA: TGTGCCAGCAGCGCAATCCCGGCGGCGGGAGGGGTATGTTTGGAGACCCAGTACTTC
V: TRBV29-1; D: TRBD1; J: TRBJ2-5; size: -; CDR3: CSGTGQGETQYF; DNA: TGCAGCGGGACTGGACAGGGGGAGACCCAGTACTTC
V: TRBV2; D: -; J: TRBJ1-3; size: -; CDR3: CASTCGTPNTIYF; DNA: TGTGCCAGCACTTGCGGAACCCCAAACACCATATATTTT
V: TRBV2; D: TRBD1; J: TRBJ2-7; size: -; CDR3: CASSESRGRHEQYF; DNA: TGTGCCAGCAGTGAGAGCAGGGGGAGACACGAGCAGTACTTC
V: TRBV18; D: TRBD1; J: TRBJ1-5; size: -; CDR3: CASSTSLRTTGDQPQHF; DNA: TGTGCCAGCTCCACCTCACTACGAACAACAGGGGATCAGCCCCAGCATTTT
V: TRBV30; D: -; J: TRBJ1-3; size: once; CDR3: CASTPGDYSGNTIYF; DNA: TGTGCCTCAACTCCGGGTGATTACTCTGGAAACACCATATATTTT